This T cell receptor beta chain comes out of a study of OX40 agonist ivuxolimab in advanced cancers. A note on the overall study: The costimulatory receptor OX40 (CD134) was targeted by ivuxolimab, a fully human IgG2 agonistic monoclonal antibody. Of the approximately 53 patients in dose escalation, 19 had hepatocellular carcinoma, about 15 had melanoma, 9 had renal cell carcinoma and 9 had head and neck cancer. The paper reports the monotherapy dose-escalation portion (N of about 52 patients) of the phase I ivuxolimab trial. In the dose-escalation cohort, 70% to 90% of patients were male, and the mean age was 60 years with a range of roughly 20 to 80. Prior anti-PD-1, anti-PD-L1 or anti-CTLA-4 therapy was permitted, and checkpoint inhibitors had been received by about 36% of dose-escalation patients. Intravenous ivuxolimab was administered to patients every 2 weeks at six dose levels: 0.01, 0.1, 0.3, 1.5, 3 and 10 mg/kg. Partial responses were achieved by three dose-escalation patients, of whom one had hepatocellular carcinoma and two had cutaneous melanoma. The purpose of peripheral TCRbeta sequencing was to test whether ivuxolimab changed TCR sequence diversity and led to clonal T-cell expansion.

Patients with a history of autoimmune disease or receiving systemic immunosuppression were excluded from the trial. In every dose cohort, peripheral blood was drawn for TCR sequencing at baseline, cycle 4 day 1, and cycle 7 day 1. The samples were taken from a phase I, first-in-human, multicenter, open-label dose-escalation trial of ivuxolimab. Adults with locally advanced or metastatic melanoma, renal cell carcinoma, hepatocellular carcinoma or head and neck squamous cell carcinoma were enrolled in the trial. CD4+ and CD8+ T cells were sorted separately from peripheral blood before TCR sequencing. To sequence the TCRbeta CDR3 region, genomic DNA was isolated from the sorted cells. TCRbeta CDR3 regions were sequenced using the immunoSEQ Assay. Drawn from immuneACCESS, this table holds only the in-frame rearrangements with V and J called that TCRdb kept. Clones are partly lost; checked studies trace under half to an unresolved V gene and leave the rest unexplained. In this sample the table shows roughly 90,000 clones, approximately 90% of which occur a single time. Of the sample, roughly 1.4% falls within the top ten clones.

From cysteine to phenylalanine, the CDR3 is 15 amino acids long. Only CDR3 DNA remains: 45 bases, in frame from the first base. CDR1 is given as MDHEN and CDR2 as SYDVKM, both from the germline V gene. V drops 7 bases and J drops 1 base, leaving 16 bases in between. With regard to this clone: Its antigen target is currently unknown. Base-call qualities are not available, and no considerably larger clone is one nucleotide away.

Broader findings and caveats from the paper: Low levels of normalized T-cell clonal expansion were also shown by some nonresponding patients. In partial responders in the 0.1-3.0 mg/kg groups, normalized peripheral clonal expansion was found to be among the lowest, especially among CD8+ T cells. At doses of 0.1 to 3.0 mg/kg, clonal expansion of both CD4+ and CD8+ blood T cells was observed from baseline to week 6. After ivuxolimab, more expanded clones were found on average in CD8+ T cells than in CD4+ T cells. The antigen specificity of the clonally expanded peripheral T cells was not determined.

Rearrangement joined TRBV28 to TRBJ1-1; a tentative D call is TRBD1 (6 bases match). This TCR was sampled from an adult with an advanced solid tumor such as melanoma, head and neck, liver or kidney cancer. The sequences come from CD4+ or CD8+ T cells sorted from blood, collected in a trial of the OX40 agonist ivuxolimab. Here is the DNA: TGTGCCAGCAAGCCTTCTGGACAGACGAACACTGAAGCTTTCTTT. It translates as CASKPSGQTNTEAFF.